This TCR beta chain was recovered during a study of Ad26.COV2.S vaccination and SARS-CoV-2 variants. The table came from immunoSEQ multiplex PCR; TCRdb's copy has only in-frame clones and leaves some out. The top ten clones hold 3.9% of a sample with some 350,000 clones, 90% to 95% of them seen once. Whole-study findings and limits: Among vaccine recipients, spike-specific TCR breadth exceeded that of placebo recipients. Marked by substantial breadth, spike-specific CD8+ and CD4+ T cell responses were reportedly seen after vaccination. Those who received vaccine or placebo ended up with similar non-spike TCR breadth. Total T cell responses may have been underestimated by the TCR breadth and depth analyses.

This clone is a singleton in its sample. Its antigen is still unknown. This CDR3 spans 13 amino acids. V was trimmed by 3 bases and J by 2 bases, leaving 8 bases between them. The TCR comes from a human donor who had recovered from COVID-19. The source was peripheral blood, collected after recovery from COVID-19. The genes are TRBV12-3 or TRBV12-4 and TRBJ2-7; D not certain. The CDR3 nucleotides read TGTGCCAGCAGTTTCGGGTACACCTACGAGCAGTACTTC. Translated, it gives CASSFGYTYEQYF.